This TCR beta chain was sequenced during a study of cytomegalovirus exposure and HLA in healthy donors. The CDR3 sequence is 13 residues long. Trimming took off 5 bases at V and 5 bases at J, with 9 bases between the two ends. CDR1 SGHTA and CDR2 FQGNSA come from the germline V gene. The PCR made use of 60 Vbeta and 13 Jbeta primers. TCRdb keeps only in-frame clones here, not all; method: immunoSEQ multiplex PCR. The sample lists about 180,000 clones; around 78% were seen once. Sequencing used PBMCs. This chain uses TRBV7-2 with TRBJ2-2; D is possibly TRBD2 (6 bases). This receptor was taken from a woman aged 50 to 65 in good health and CMV-seropositive. The CDR3 loop is CASSPRGTGELFF. Here the CDR3 DNA reads TGTGCCAGCAGCCCACGGGGGACCGGGGAGCTGTTTTTT.